These 9 T cell receptor beta chains were sequenced from one sample in a study of blood T cell repertoires in COVID-19. Some clones are missing from TCRdb's copy, which holds only in-frame ones; the method was immunoSEQ multiplex PCR. The sample consists of roughly 200,000 clones, roughly 77% of them appearing once. The sequenced sample consisted of peripheral blood. Receptors were obtained from a woman aged 40 to 50 with COVID-19, enrolled during active disease.

This clone was seen a few times. The chain has TRBV27 and TRBJ2-2; no firm D call. Deletions cut 4 bases from V and 6 bases from J, with 9 bases between. There are 13 residues in the CDR3. In germline, CDR1 is MNHEY, CDR2 SMNVEV (reference sequence). The CDR3, as DNA: TGTGCCAGCAGTTACCTTAGAGCCGGGGAGCTGTTTTTT. The encoded protein is CASSYLRAGELFF.

This clone was counted once. CDR3 sequence: CASSLLAGSSGGFEQYF. For the CDR3, the DNA is TGTGCCAGCAGTTTATTAGCGGGGTCTAGCGGTGGATTCGAGCAGTACTTC. The chain recombines TRBV27 with TRBJ2-7, with 8 bases that match TRBD2. Germline assignment: CDR1 MNHEY and CDR2 SMNVEV (reference sequence). The junction had 14 bases not matched to a gene; V was cut back by 1 base and J by 6 bases. There are 17 residues in the CDR3.

This clone was picked up one time. This chain links TRBV6-2 or TRBV6-3 with TRBJ2-3; 9 bases agree with TRBD2. J gave up 6 bases and V 1 base, and 2 bases lay outside the gene matches. CDR3 length: 14 residues. The germline CDR1 and CDR2 sequences are MNHEY and SVGEGT. The chain's CDR3 is CASSYWAGGDTQYF. The CDR3 DNA is TGTGCCAGCAGTTACTGGGCGGGGGGGGATACGCAGTATTTT.

The chain employs TRBV10-3 and TRBJ1-1, with 7 bases lining up with TRBD1. This CDR3 comprises 14 residues. Germline CDR1 and CDR2: ENHRY and SYGVKD. J lost 5 bases, V lost 4 bases, and 7 bases had no gene match. CDR3 loop: CAISGTGDGTEAFF. CDR3 in DNA: TGTGCCATCAGTGGGACAGGTGATGGGACTGAAGCTTTCTTT.

J is TRBJ2-7 and V is TRBV25-1, with D perhaps matching TRBD2 (6 bases). V lost 6 bases and J 4 bases, leaving 19 bases between the germline ends. The CDR3 consists of 15 residues. CDR1 and CDR2 from the germline V gene are MGHDK and SYGVNS. The CDR3 reads CASSAMGLGFYEQYF. The CDR3 coding sequence is TGTGCCAGCAGCGCTATGGGACTGGGGTTTTACGAGCAGTACTTC.

The V gene is TRBV19, the J gene TRBJ1-2; 9 nucleotides line up with TRBD1. The J segment lost 4 bases and the V segment lost 6 bases, leaving 3 bases of the junction unmatched. Germline assignment: CDR1 LNHDA and CDR2 SQIVND (reference sequence). The length of the CDR3 is 13 residues. The CDR3 bases are TGTGCCAGTAGCCGGGACAGGGCCTATGGCTACACCTTC. This sequence encodes CASSRDRAYGYTF.

This chain joins TRBV4-3 and TRBJ2-5; 7 bases line up with TRBD2. CDR1 and CDR2 (germline): LGHNA, YSLEER. There are 16 residues in the CDR3. J gave up 3 bases and V 0 bases, and 7 bases lay outside the gene matches. The CDR3, as DNA: TGCGCCAGCAGCCAAGATGGTTTTGGGGGGGAAGAGACCCAGTACTTC. Translating gives CASSQDGFGGEETQYF.

V gene TRBV19 combines with J gene TRBJ1-2; tentatively, D is TRBD1 (5 bases). V lost 7 bases, J lost 4 bases, and 10 bases lay in between. The V gene's germline CDR1 is LNHDA and CDR2 SQIVND (reference sequence). The CDR3 sequence is 12 residues long. The CDR3 coding sequence is TGTGCCAGTAAGGGGCAGTTCTATGGCTACACCTTC. This encodes CASKGQFYGYTF. Variable domain in full (rest from reference TRBV19 and TRBJ1-2): DGGITQSPKYLFRKEGQNVTLSCEQNLNHDAMYWYRQDPGQGLRLIYYSQIVNDFQKGDIAEGYSVSREKKESFPLTVTSAQKNPTAFYLCASKGQFYGYTFGSGTRLTVV.

The rearrangement links TRBV6-4 to TRBJ1-5, with 8 positions matching TRBD1. V was pared by 6 bases and J by 5 bases, with 6 bases of the junction left unmatched. Looked up from germline, CDR1 is MRHNA and CDR2 is SNTAGT. The CDR3 loop spans 14 amino acids. This chain's CDR3 is CASSGQGGDQPQHF. The CDR3 bases are TGTGCCAGCAGCGGACAGGGTGGGGATCAGCCCCAGCATTTT.